This entry concerns a single T cell receptor (beta chain). Original handling: Reference gene primer amplification yielded estimated nucleated cell counts. TCRdb's copy holds only in-frame clones and misses some; the assay was immunoSEQ multiplex PCR. Clone size and V and J calls were adopted from that table, with D and trimming inferred from the DNA. The sample includes about 82,000 clones, 81% of them seen just once. This entry comes from a study of blood T cell repertoires in COVID-19. About the research overall: Collection of acute and convalescent COVID-19 samples took place in the United States, Italy and Spain. The cDNA or gDNA used as material had been derived from T cells, B-cell-depleted T cells, or PBMCs.

Losses at the gene ends were 1 base for V and 4 bases for J; bases not matched to a gene: 10. Germline CDR1 reads SGHDT; CDR2 reads YYEEEE. The CDR3 consists of 17 residues. The sequence came from an elderly man with acute or convalescent COVID-19. What was sequenced was peripheral blood. The rearrangement uses TRBV5-6 and TRBJ1-1; 10 bases agree with TRBD1. In DNA form, the CDR3 reads TGTGCCAGCAGCTTGCTTGGGGACAGGGGAGGGAGCACTGAAGCTTTCTTT. It encodes CASSLLGDRGGSTEAFF.